The clone carrying this TCR beta chain was counted only a few times. Genomic DNA was the PCR template. Amplification of the beta chain CDR3 used 30 forward and 13 reverse multiplex primers. TCRdb called the multiplex PCR reads again in MiXCR, with one record for every CDR3 protein. The profile shows 270,000 or so distinct CDR3 sequences, roughly 50% of them singletons. This sample stems from a study of type 1 and type 2 diabetes patients. V lost 5 bases, J lost 10 bases, and 11 bases lay in between. Per germline, CDR1 SEHNR and CDR2 FQNEAQ (reference sequence). This CDR3 is 12 amino acids long. The sequenced sample consisted of peripheral blood mononuclear cells (PBMCs). The rearrangement joins TRBV7-9 to TRBJ2-2; weak D call: TRBD2 (6 bases). The sequence came from a man aged 18 to 30 with type 2 diabetes. CDR3 residues: CASSMWGEELFF. The CDR3 nucleotides are TGTGCCAGCAGCATGTGGGGGGAGGAGCTGTTTTTT.